The next 26 T cell receptor beta chains were all read from a single sample in a study of cytomegalovirus exposure and HLA in healthy donors. 60 Vbeta and 13 Jbeta primers were used in PCR. Measured with immunoSEQ multiplex PCR; TCRdb has only the in-frame clones, and not every one. The repertoire includes 100,000 or so clones, 80% of them detected once, and roughly 2% sits in the top ten. Specimen: PBMCs. The source is a man aged 18-30 years in good health and CMV-seronegative.

This clone was picked up one time. The genes are TRBV6-1 and TRBJ1-2; D unclear. V was pared by 1 base and J by 7 bases, with 10 bases between. This CDR3 comprises 13 residues. Germline CDR1 is MNHNS and CDR2 is SASEGT. The CDR3 spells CASSEENSGGYTF. The CDR3 coding sequence is TGTGCCAGCAGTGAAGAAAATTCCGGTGGCTACACCTTC.

The rearrangement links TRBV9 to TRBJ1-1; 7 bases are a match to TRBD1. Germline trimming cut 2 bases from V and 5 bases from J; bases unmatched to any gene: 9. The germline gives CDR1 SGDLS, CDR2 YYNGEE. This CDR3 region has 15 residues. CDR3 bases: TGTGCCAGCAGCGTTGGTAGGACAGGAAATACTGAAGCTTTCTTT. Translated, it gives CASSVGRTGNTEAFF.

The V and J genes are TRBV9 and TRBJ2-5, with 11 positions matching TRBD2. CDR3 size: 15 residues. V was pared by 2 bases and J by 4 bases, with 4 bases of the junction left unmatched. The germline gives CDR1 SGDLS, CDR2 YYNGEE. CDR3 sequence reads: CASSVSGGAPETQYF. CDR3 sequence (DNA): TGTGCCAGCAGCGTTAGCGGGGGGGCCCCAGAGACCCAGTACTTC.

The chain employs TRBV9 and TRBJ1-5; 7 bases fit TRBD1. With 3 bases clipped from V and 5 bases from J, the junction kept 5 bases outside the gene matches. CDR1 SGDLS and CDR2 YYNGEE come from the germline V gene. The CDR3 is made up of 14 amino acids. In nucleotides, the CDR3 is TGTGCCAGCAGCGGAGGGACAGCCGATCAGCCCCAGCATTTT. The encoded protein is CASSGGTADQPQHF. The variable domain in full, completed from reference TRBV9 and TRBJ1-5, reads DSGVTQTPKHLITATGQRVTLRCSPRSGDLSVYWYQQSLDQGLQFLIQYYNGEERAKGNILERFSAQQFPDLHSELNLSSLELGDSALYFCASSGGTADQPQHFGDGTRLSIL.

The gene calls are TRBV27 and TRBJ1-2; D is possibly TRBD1 (6 bases). The germline CDR1 and CDR2 sequences are MNHEY and SMNVEV (reference sequence). The CDR3 covers 13 residues. The germline V and J ends were trimmed by 4 bases and 3 bases, with 9 bases remaining between them. The CDR3 loop reads CASSYRQDYGYTF. The CDR3 DNA sequence: TGTGCCAGCAGTTACAGACAGGACTATGGCTACACCTTC.

The genes are TRBV7-8 and TRBJ1-1; the D gene is possibly TRBD1 (5 bases). Germline lookup yields CDR1 SGHVS and CDR2 FQNEAQ. With 1 base removed from V and 1 base from J, the gap between germline ends came to 7 bases. This CDR3 region has 14 residues. CDR3 bases: TGTGCCAGCAGCTTAGTTGGGGCGAACACTGAAGCTTTCTTT. Protein: CASSLVGANTEAFF.

This chain links TRBV18 with TRBJ2-7; perhaps TRBD1 as D (6 bases). The CDR3 totals 14 residues. V lost 4 bases and J 2 bases, leaving 12 bases between the germline ends. The germline V gene encodes CDR1 KGHSH and CDR2 LQKENI. The DNA for the CDR3 is TGTGCCAGCTCACTAGCCGGACAGACCTACGAGCAGTACTTC. This sequence encodes CASSLAGQTYEQYF.

This chain connects TRBV27 to TRBJ2-7, with 7 bases matching TRBD2. Germline CDR1 MNHEY, CDR2 SMNVEV (reference sequence). The CDR3 spans 10 residues. The CDR3: CAKTGGEQYF. The CDR3 DNA follows: TGTGCTAAAACGGGGGGCGAGCAGTACTTC.

The chain couples TRBV6-1 to TRBJ2-1; D is ambiguous. V lost 2 bases and J lost 8, with 4 bases in between. Germline V gene sequence: CDR1 MNHNS, CDR2 SASEGT. The CDR3 consists of 11 residues. The CDR3 DNA reads TGTGCCAGCAGTGAAATCGATGAGCAGTTCTTC. Translating gives CASSEIDEQFF.

This sequence joins TRBV25-1 and TRBJ2-7; no firm D call. The CDR3 contains 15 residues. Germline-derived CDR1 and CDR2 are MGHDK and SYGVNS. Trimming removed 1 base from V and 6 bases from J, with 16 bases in between. The CDR3 coding sequence is TGTGCCAGCAGTGAATGGGCTGCGCGCGCAGGCGAGCAGTACTTC. Translated, it gives CASSEWAARAGEQYF.

This chain connects TRBV30 to TRBJ1-1; 8 positions match TRBD1. V lost 1 base to trimming and J lost 7 bases; unmatched junction nucleotides: 2. CDR1 is GTSNPN and CDR2 is SVGIG in the germline V gene (reference sequence). This CDR3 comprises 12 residues. The chain's CDR3 is CAWSATGVEAFF. CDR3 DNA: TGTGCCTGGAGTGCGACAGGGGTTGAAGCTTTCTTT.

J is TRBJ1-4 and V is TRBV5-4, with 8 bases that match TRBD1. V lost 4 bases and J lost 8; bases outside the gene matches: 4. The CDR3 is 13 residues long. Germline V gene data show CDR1 as SGHNT and CDR2 as YYREEE (reference sequence). The CDR3 sequence is CASSTQGVEKLFF. For the CDR3, the DNA is TGTGCCAGCAGCACACAGGGGGTCGAAAAACTGTTTTTT.

The genes are TRBV27 and TRBJ2-1; 8 nucleotides agree with TRBD1. Germline trimming cut 1 base from V and 7 bases from J; bases unmatched to any gene: 9. This CDR3 has 16 residues. The V gene's germline CDR1 is MNHEY and CDR2 SMNVEV (reference sequence). CDR3 region: CASSLYPTGVLNEQFF. Here the CDR3 DNA reads TGTGCCAGCAGTTTATACCCGACAGGGGTCTTAAATGAGCAGTTCTTC.

The chain is built from TRBV4-1 and TRBJ1-4; D is possibly TRBD1 (5 bases). The germline V gene has CDR1 MGHRA and CDR2 YSYEKL. Trimming shortened V by 4 bases and J by 8 bases, and 17 bases separated the two germline ends. The CDR3 spans 15 residues. The CDR3 is CASSPQRRKGEKLFF. The CDR3 DNA reads TGCGCCAGCAGCCCCCAGAGAAGGAAGGGGGAAAAACTGTTTTTT.

This clone was recorded a few times. The gene calls are TRBV19 and TRBJ1-1; D is unresolved. Germline-derived CDR1 and CDR2 are LNHDA and SQIVND (reference sequence). The CDR3 is 13 amino acids. With 0 bases removed from V and 2 bases from J, the gap between germline ends came to 4 bases. This CDR3 is CASSIDLNTEAFF. The CDR3 DNA reads TGTGCCAGTAGTATAGACCTTAACACTGAAGCTTTCTTT.

V and J are TRBV30 and TRBJ2-5; D is unclear. Looked up from germline, CDR1 is GTSNPN and CDR2 is SVGIG (reference sequence). This CDR3 is 14 amino acids long. V lost 4 bases and J 5 bases, leaving 17 bases between the germline ends. The chain's CDR3 is CAWTMIGVPETQYF. The CDR3 region has the DNA TGTGCCTGGACCATGATCGGAGTCCCGGAGACCCAGTACTTC.

The chain recombines TRBV7-3 with TRBJ1-6, with TRBD1 as a possible D gene (6 bases). Trimming removed 4 bases at V and 7 bases at J, with 14 bases between. The CDR3 loop spans 15 amino acids. Looked up from germline, CDR1 is SGHTA and CDR2 is FQGTGA. The CDR3 sequence is CASSSGDRRNSPLHF. In DNA form, the CDR3 reads TGTGCCAGCAGCTCAGGGGACCGGCGGAATTCACCCCTCCACTTT.

The V gene is TRBV2, the J gene TRBJ1-5; no definite D call. The CDR3 is 13 amino acids. Trimming took 10 bases from V and 5 from J, leaving 15 bases between them. CDR1 and CDR2 (germline): SNHLY, FYNNEI. The CDR3 loop reads CATTLGGHQPQHF. The CDR3 DNA is TGTGCCACCACCCTGGGAGGCCATCAGCCCCAGCATTTT.

This chain joins TRBV19 and TRBJ1-3; 7 nucleotides align to TRBD1. The CDR3 runs to 17 residues. CDR1 is LNHDA and CDR2 is SQIVND in the germline V gene (reference sequence). Trimming took 8 bases from V and 0 from J; bases not matched to a gene: 13. The CDR3 nucleotides are TGTGCCAGTTATCGAGGGGGCTCTACGACCTCTGGAAACACCATATATTTT. Protein product: CASYRGGSTTSGNTIYF.

V gene TRBV30 combines with J gene TRBJ2-5, with 8 bases fitting TRBD1. The CDR3 extends over 13 amino acids. Germline CDR1 is GTSNPN and CDR2 is SVGIG (reference sequence). The trim removed 4 bases at V and 4 bases at J, leaving 5 bases unmatched. CDR3 nucleotides: TGTGCCTGGACAAGGACAGGGCCAGAGACCCAGTACTTC. As protein: CAWTRTGPETQYF.

V gene TRBV30 combines with J gene TRBJ1-3, with D perhaps TRBD1 (6 bases). The CDR3 is made up of 15 amino acids. Per germline, CDR1 GTSNPN and CDR2 SVGIG (reference sequence). V dropped 1 base and J dropped 4 bases, with 14 bases sitting between them. The CDR3 sequence is CAWSATGTLGNTIYF. In nucleotides, the CDR3 is TGTGCCTGGAGTGCCACAGGGACCCTAGGAAACACCATATATTTT.

The chain recombines TRBV15 with TRBJ2-3, with unresolved D. The ends were cut back, 4 bases at V and 4 bases at J, with 9 bases in the middle. This CDR3 has 13 residues. Germline V gene lookup returns CDR1 LNHNV and CDR2 YYDKDF (reference sequence). The CDR3 is CATSIFEPDTQYF. CDR3 bases: TGTGCCACCAGCATTTTTGAGCCAGATACGCAGTATTTT. Drawing the rest from reference TRBV15 and TRBJ2-3, the complete variable domain is DAMVIQNPRYQVTQFGKPVTLSCSQTLNHNVMYWYQQKSSQAPKLLFHYYDKDFNNEADTPDNFQSRRPNTSFCFLDIRSPGLGDTAMYLCATSIFEPDTQYFGPGTRLTVL.

The chain employs TRBV5-1 and TRBJ2-1, with a weak D call TRBD1 (5 bases). The germline V and J ends were trimmed by 3 bases and 4 bases, with 20 bases remaining between them. This CDR3 has 17 residues. Germline CDR1 SGHRS, CDR2 YFSETQ. The CDR3 spells CASSSRNSVGVYNEQFF. CDR3 coding DNA: TGCGCCAGCAGCTCAAGGAACAGCGTAGGGGTGTACAATGAGCAGTTCTTC. Looking up the rest from reference TRBV5-1 and TRBJ2-1 gives the full variable domain: KAGVTQTPRYLIKTRGQQVTLSCSPISGHRSVSWYQQTPGQGLQFLFEYFSETQRNKGNFPGRFSGRQFSNSRSEMNVSTLELGDSALYLCASSSRNSVGVYNEQFFGPGTRLTVL.

CDR3 coding DNA: TGTGCCAGCAGCCAGACAGGGACTAATGAAAAACTGTTTTTT. It yields the protein CASSQTGTNEKLFF. This chain links TRBV7-2 with TRBJ1-4; 7 bases fit TRBD1. The germline CDR1 and CDR2 sequences are SGHTA and FQGNSA. The CDR3 is 14 residues long. Trimming at V came to 5 bases and at J to 2 bases, leaving 2 bases not matched to a gene.

This chain connects TRBV28 to TRBJ2-5; 7 bases line up with TRBD1. The CDR3 is made up of 13 amino acids. Germline V gives CDR1 MDHEN, CDR2 SYDVKM. The V and J ends lost 6 bases and 5 bases, in that order; junction bases with no gene match: 6. In nucleotides, the CDR3 is TGTGCCAGCAGCCGAGGGGGCCGGGAGACCCAGTACTTC. It translates to CASSRGGRETQYF.

In regard to this clone: Other DNA sequences in this sample translate to the same CDR3. The rearrangement links TRBV19 to TRBJ1-4, with 8 bases fitting TRBD1. This CDR3 is 15 amino acids long. CDR1 is LNHDA, CDR2 SQIVND, per germline (reference sequence). V lost 7 bases, J lost 8 bases, and 12 bases stayed unmatched. CDR3 sequence (DNA): TGTGCCAGTACCCTAACAGGGGGAGTAGGGGAAAAACTGTTTTTT. This codes for CASTLTGGVGEKLFF.